This T cell receptor (beta chain) was sequenced for a study of blood T cell repertoires in COVID-19. Study details: The United States, Italy and Spain were the sources of the acute and convalescent COVID-19 samples. PBMCs, B-cell-depleted T cells, or T cells were the source of the cDNA or gDNA that made up the material.

Original handling: Quantification of nucleated cells was approximated via reference gene primer amplification. Assay: immunoSEQ multiplex PCR; the TCRdb copy retains only in-frame clones and omits some. V and J calls and clone size are those listed in that table; D and trimming were worked out from the DNA. The sample carries tens of thousands of clones, 65% to 90% recorded once. Trimming cost V 3 bases and J 10 bases, with 21 bases left between them. There are 15 residues in the CDR3. Germline V gene sequence: CDR1 LNHDA, CDR2 SQIVND (reference sequence). The chain employs TRBV19 and TRBJ1-1, with TRBD1 as a possible D gene (5 bases). The receptor was isolated from a man aged 65-85 years with active COVID-19. The source material was peripheral blood. This CDR3 reads CASSMGLPILAGAFF. The CDR3 DNA is TGTGCCAGTAGTATGGGACTCCCTATCCTCGCAGGAGCTTTCTTT.